This is a list of T cell receptor beta chains from one sample in a study of T cell repertoires in cytomegalovirus infection. Each CDR3 protein gets one entry after TCRdb re-called the reads with MiXCR. Among roughly 920,000 distinct CDR3 sequences listed, roughly 30% were seen once. These receptors have no known antigen. Sequences were derived from cultured CD8+ T cells from PBMCs, sampled from culture after CMV antigen stimulation. The receptors here all came from a human donor in good health (CMV status not recorded). Some clones in this sample may be carry-over from other donors' samples. Both conserved end residues are part of each CDR3. D genes are given only for firm matches. For some rows the clone size is stated as once, few or many, or as a class when expanded; others skip it.

V gene	D gene	J gene	clone size	CDR3 protein	CDR3 DNA
TRBV27	TRBD1	TRBJ1-2	NA	CASSPQGAPLGYGYTF	TGTGCCAGCAGTCCCCAGGGGGCGCCCCTCGGCTATGGCTACACCTTC
TRBV24-1	TRBD1	TRBJ2-1	NA	CATSPDRAYPYNEQFF	TGTGCCACCAGTCCAGACAGGGCTTACCCCTACAATGAGCAGTTCTTC
TRBV6-5	TRBD1	TRBJ2-1	NA	CACSRGLYNEQFF	TGTGCCTGCAGCAGGGGGCTCTACAATGAGCAGTTCTTC
TRBV4-1	NA	TRBJ2-3	NA	CASSQVTTDTQYF	TGCGCCAGCAGCCAAGTGACTACAGATACGCAGTATTTT
TRBV27	NA	TRBJ1-4	many	CASSFLQTNEKLFF	TGTGCCAGCAGTTTCTTACAGACCAATGAAAAACTGTTTTTT
TRBV27	TRBD1	TRBJ2-2	few	CASSLSAGGLGELFF	TGTGCCAGCAGTTTATCGGCAGGGGGCCTCGGGGAGCTGTTTTTT
TRBV20-1	NA	TRBJ2-6	NA	CSARGRAGFLQRGANVLTF	TGCAGTGCTAGAGGCAGGGCAGGCTTTCTTCAAAGGGGGGCCAACGTCCTGACTTTC
TRBV29-1	NA	TRBJ2-5	NA	CSAGGGSLKTQYF	TGCAGCGCCGGAGGGGGCTCTTTGAAGACCCAGTACTTC
TRBV12-3/TRBV12-4	TRBD2	TRBJ2-5	few	CASKLGGTAEETQYF	TGTGCCAGCAAGTTGGGGGGGACCGCAGAAGAGACCCAGTACTTC
TRBV7-9	TRBD2	TRBJ2-2	NA	CASSLPGTSGGASTGELFF	TGTGCCAGCAGCCTCCCCGGGACTAGCGGGGGGGCCAGTACCGGGGAGCTGTTTTTT
TRBV10-2	TRBD2	TRBJ2-4	few	CASIRGGDAYIAKNIQYF	TGCGCCAGCATCCGCGGGGGGGACGCATACATAGCCAAAAACATTCAGTACTTC
TRBV2	NA	TRBJ2-4	NA	CASSSLLENIQYF	TGTGCCAGCAGCAGCCTACTAGAAAACATTCAGTACTTC
TRBV29-1	NA	TRBJ1-2	NA	CSVEVSLAGRVGYGYTF	TGCAGCGTTGAAGTATCTCTGGCTGGCAGGGTAGGCTATGGCTACACCTTC
TRBV12-3/TRBV12-4	TRBD1	TRBJ1-4	NA	CASSLLGGQGQNTARLQLFF	TGTGCCAGCAGTTTATTGGGGGGACAGGGGCAAAACACCGCACGGTTGCAACTGTTTTTT
TRBV6-1	NA	TRBJ2-3	NA	CASSPSTGATDTQYF	TGTGCCAGCAGTCCGTCAACGGGGGCCACAGATACGCAGTATTTT
TRBV9	NA	TRBJ2-3	NA	CASSAGGGTAPQYF	TGTGCCAGCAGCGCCGGAGGGGGGACAGCCCCGCAGTATTTT
TRBV10-2	NA	TRBJ2-5	once	CASSDWRGRETQYF	TGCGCCAGCAGTGATTGGCGGGGACGCGAGACCCAGTACTTC
TRBV25-1	TRBD1	TRBJ1-6	NA	CANSDTDRGLGSPLHF	TGTGCCAACAGTGATACCGACAGGGGCTTAGGTTCACCCCTCCACTTT
TRBV10-2	NA	TRBJ2-3	few	CASSEVIGAHVLEYF	TGCGCCAGCAGTGAAGTCATCGGGGCCCACGTTCTGGAGTATTTT
TRBV25-1	NA	TRBJ1-6	few	CASSDSILRSPLHF	TGTGCCAGCAGTGATAGCATTCTGCGGTCACCCCTCCACTTT
TRBV9	NA	TRBJ2-1	NA	CASSVVASNEQFF	TGTGCCAGCAGCGTAGTAGCTTCCAATGAGCAGTTCTTC
TRBV27	TRBD1	TRBJ2-3	few	CASSFSGQGTTDTQYF	TGTGCCAGCAGTTTCTCTGGACAGGGAACCACAGATACGCAGTATTTT
TRBV7-9	NA	TRBJ1-1	NA	CASSSPFRTEAFF	TGTGCCAGCAGCTCACCCTTCCGTACTGAAGCTTTCTTT
TRBV9	NA	TRBJ2-5	NA	CASSVGGSKGETQYF	TGTGCCAGCAGCGTAGGTGGTTCCAAGGGGGAGACCCAGTACTTC
TRBV7-9	NA	TRBJ1-4	many	CASSLGSEKLFF	TGTGCCAGCAGCTTAGGGAGTGAAAAACTGTTTTTT
TRBV7-6	NA	TRBJ1-2	NA	CASSLSISSNYGYTF	TGTGCCAGCAGCTTATCCATTAGCAGCAACTATGGCTACACCTTC
TRBV7-9	TRBD1	TRBJ2-3	NA	CASSRPGTGFADTQYF	TGTGCCAGCAGCCGCCCGGGGACAGGGTTCGCAGATACGCAGTATTTT
TRBV12-5	NA	TRBJ1-2	few	CARDSTGANYGYTF	TGTGCTAGGGACTCCACCGGGGCTAACTATGGCTACACCTTC
TRBV5-1	TRBD1	TRBJ1-2	few	CASSLGGQGHGYTF	TGCGCCAGCAGCTTGGGGGGACAGGGGCACGGCTACACCTTC
TRBV6-2/TRBV6-3	NA	TRBJ2-1	few	CATARANEQFF	TGTGCCACCGCTAGGGCCAATGAGCAGTTCTTC
TRBV7-2	NA	TRBJ1-4	few	CASSLLEKLFF	TGTGCCAGCAGCTTATTAGAAAAACTGTTTTTT